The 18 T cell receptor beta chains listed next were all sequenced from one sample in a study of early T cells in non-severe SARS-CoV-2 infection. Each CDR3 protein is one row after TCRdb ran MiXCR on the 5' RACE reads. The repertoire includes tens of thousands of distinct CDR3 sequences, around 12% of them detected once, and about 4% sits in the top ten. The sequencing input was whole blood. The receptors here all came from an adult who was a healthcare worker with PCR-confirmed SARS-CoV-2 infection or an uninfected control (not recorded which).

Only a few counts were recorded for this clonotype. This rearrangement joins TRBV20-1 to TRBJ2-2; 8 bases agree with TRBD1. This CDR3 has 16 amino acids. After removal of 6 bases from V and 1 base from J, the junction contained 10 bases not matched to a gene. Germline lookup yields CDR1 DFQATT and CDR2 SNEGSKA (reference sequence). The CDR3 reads CSAEDRERLNTGELFF. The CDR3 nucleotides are TGCAGTGCCGAGGACAGGGAGAGGTTGAACACCGGGGAGCTGTTTTTT.

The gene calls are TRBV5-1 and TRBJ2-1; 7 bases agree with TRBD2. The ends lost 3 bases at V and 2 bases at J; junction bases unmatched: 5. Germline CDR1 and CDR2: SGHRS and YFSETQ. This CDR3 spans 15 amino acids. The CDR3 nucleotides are TGCGCCAGCAGCTGGGGGAGCGGGGCCTACAATGAGCAGTTCTTC. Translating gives CASSWGSGAYNEQFF.

For the CDR3, the DNA is TGCGCCAGCAGCGTAGGACAGGGAAGGATAGATACGCAGTATTTT. Amino acids: CASSVGQGRIDTQYF. This chain joins TRBV5-1 and TRBJ2-3; TRBD1 agrees at 8 bases. Germline loops: CDR1 SGHRS, CDR2 YFSETQ. The CDR3 extends over 15 amino acids. V lost 4 bases, J lost 5 bases, and 9 bases stayed unmatched.

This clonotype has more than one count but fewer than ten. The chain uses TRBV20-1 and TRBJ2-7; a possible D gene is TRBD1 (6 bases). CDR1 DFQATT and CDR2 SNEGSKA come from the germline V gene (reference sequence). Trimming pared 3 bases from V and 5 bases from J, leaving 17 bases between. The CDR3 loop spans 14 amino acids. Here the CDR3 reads CSASYLNRANEQYF. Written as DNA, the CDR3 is TGCAGTGCTAGTTATCTCAACAGGGCAAACGAGCAGTACTTC.

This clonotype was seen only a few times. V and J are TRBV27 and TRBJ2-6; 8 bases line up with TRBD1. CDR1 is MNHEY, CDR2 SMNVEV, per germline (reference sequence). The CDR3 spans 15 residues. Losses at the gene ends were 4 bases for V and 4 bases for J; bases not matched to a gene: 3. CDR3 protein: CASSWDRLGANVLTF. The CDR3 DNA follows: TGTGCCAGCAGTTGGGACAGGCTAGGGGCCAACGTCCTGACTTTC.

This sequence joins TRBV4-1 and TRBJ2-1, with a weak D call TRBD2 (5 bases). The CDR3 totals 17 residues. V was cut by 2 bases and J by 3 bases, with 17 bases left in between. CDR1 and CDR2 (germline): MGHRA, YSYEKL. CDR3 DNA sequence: TGCGCCAGCAGCCAACATACCGTCGGAGGAGTCTACAATGAGCAGTTCTTC. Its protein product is CASSQHTVGGVYNEQFF.

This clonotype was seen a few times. This CDR3 reads CASSLGSGRSDTQYF. As DNA, the CDR3 is TGCGCCAGCAGCCTTGGTAGCGGGAGGTCAGATACGCAGTATTTT. The chain joins TRBV4-1 to TRBJ2-3, with TRBD2 identical over 10 bases. The CDR3 runs to 15 residues. CDR1 and CDR2 from the germline V gene are MGHRA and YSYEKL. V was clipped by 4 bases and J by 4 bases; unmatched bases: 5.

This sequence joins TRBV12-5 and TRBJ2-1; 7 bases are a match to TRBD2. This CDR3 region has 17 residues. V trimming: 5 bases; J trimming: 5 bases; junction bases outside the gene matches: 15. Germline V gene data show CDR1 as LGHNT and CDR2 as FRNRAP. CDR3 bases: TGTGCTAGTGGTCGGGGAGGGTCTAGCGAGCTAAACAATGAGCAGTTCTTC. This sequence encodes CASGRGGSSELNNEQFF.

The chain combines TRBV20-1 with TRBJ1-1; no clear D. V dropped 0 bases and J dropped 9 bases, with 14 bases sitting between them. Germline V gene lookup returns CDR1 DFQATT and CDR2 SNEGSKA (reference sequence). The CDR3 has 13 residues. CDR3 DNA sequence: TGCAGTGCTAGAGAGACCAGGCGCCGACAAGCTTTCTTT. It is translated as CSARETRRRQAFF.

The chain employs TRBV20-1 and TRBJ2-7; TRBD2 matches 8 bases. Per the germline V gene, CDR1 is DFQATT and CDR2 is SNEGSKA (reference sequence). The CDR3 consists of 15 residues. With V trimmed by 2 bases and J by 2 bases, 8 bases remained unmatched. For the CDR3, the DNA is TGCAGTGCTAGATTAGCCGGGACTAGTACCTACGAGCAGTACTTC. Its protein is CSARLAGTSTYEQYF.

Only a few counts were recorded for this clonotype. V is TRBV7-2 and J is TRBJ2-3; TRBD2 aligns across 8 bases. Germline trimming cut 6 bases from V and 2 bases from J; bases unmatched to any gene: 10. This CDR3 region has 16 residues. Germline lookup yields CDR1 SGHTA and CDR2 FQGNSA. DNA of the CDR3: TGTGCCAGCAGGGAAGGGAGACTAGCGTTCACAGATACGCAGTATTTT. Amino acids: CASREGRLAFTDTQYF. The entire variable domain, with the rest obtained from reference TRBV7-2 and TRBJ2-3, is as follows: GAGVSQSPSNKVTEKGKDVELRCDPISGHTALYWYRQSLGQGLEFLIYFQGNSAPDKSGLPSDRFSAERTGGSVSTLTIQRTQQEDSAVYLCASREGRLAFTDTQYFGPGTRLTVL.

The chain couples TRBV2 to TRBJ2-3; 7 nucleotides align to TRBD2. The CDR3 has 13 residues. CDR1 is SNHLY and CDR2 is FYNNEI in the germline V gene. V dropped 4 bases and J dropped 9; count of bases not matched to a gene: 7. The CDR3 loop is CASSVLAARTQYF. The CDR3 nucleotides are TGTGCCAGCAGTGTCCTAGCGGCTCGCACGCAGTATTTT.

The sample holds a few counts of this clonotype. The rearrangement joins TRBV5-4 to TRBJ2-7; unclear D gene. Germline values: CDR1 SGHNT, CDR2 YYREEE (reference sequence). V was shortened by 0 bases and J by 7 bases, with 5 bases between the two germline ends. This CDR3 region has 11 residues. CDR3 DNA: TGTGCCAGCAGCTTGGTGGGGGAGCAGTACTTC. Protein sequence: CASSLVGEQYF.

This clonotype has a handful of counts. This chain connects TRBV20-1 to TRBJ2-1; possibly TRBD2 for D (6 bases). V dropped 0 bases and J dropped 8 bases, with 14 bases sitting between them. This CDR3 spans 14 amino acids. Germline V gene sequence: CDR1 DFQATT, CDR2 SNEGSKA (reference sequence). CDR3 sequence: CSARDSSGGDEQFF. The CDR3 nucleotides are TGCAGTGCTAGAGATAGCAGCGGAGGGGATGAGCAGTTCTTC.

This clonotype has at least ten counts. Here the CDR3 DNA reads TGTGCCAGCAGGGTCCGGAGACAGGGTGTGGCCGGGGAGCTGTTTTTT. It encodes CASRVRRQGVAGELFF. V usage is TRBV12-3 or TRBV12-4 and J usage is TRBJ2-2; the match to TRBD1 covers 7 bases. Trimming removed 6 bases from V and 6 bases from J; junction bases left unmatched: 13. The CDR3 is 16 residues long.

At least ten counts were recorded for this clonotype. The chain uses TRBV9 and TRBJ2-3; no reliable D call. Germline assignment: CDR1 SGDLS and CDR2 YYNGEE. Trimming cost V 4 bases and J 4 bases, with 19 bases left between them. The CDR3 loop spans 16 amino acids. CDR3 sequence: CASSYSGPTVADTQYF. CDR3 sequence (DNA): TGTGCCAGCAGCTATTCGGGTCCAACGGTGGCAGATACGCAGTATTTT.

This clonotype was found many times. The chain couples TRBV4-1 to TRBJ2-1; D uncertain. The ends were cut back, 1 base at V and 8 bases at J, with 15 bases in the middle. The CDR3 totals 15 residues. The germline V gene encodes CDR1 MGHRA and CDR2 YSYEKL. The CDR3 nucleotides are TGCGCCAGCAGCCAAGGGCCTCAAAAAAACGATGAGCAGTTCTTC. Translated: CASSQGPQKNDEQFF.

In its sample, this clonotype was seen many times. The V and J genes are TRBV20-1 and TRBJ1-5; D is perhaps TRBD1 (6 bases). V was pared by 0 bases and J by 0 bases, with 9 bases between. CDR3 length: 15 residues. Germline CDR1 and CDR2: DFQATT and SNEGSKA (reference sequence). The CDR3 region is CSARDHRVSNQPQHF. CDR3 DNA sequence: TGCAGTGCTAGAGACCACAGGGTTAGCAATCAGCCCCAGCATTTT.